The source of this T cell receptor (beta chain) is a study of T-cell reconstitution after alpha-beta-depleted transplantation in children (dated by TCRdb to about 2016). General notes on the study: Using TCR repertoire profiling, the study quantitatively followed how T-cell immune reconstitution unfolded in children after TCRalphabeta/CD19-depleted allogeneic hematopoietic cell transplantation.

The germline V gene yields SGHRS for CDR1 and YFSETQ for CDR2. The cysteine opens and the phenylalanine closes a CDR3 of 14 amino acids. The CDR3 DNA has 42 bases and is translated from base 1. The junction carries 14 bases between V and J, which are trimmed by 5 bases and 6 bases respectively. Library generation was performed with PCR. Reads for this sample came from an Illumina HiSeq 2500. TCR libraries were prepared with molecular barcoding, using unique molecular identifiers to normalize TCRbeta repertoire quantification. TCRdb trimmed public reads at Q25 via fastp, called clones via MiXCR and kept in-frame beta chains. When rows share a CDR3 protein, they turn into one entry using the most common DNA and genes. This sample is represented by about 540,000 distinct CDR3 sequences; around 27% of them were singletons. The ten top clones hold around a third of the sample. Broader findings and caveats from the paper: In some patients, high TCRbeta diversity at day 60 was attributed to recipient T cells and intrathymic progenitors that had survived conditioning. The apparently early alphabetaT-cell count recovery about two months after transplant was reportedly dependent on only several hundred rapidly expanded clones derived from non-depleted graft cells. Over the following months the frequencies of hyperexpanded clones went down, and after one year T-cell counts and TCRbeta diversity were mostly credited to newly produced T cells.

The treatment or condition label corresponds to: allogeneic hematopoietic cell transplantation with graft depleted of TCRalphabeta T cells and CD19 B cells. TCRalphabeta/CD19-depleted allogeneic hematopoietic cell grafts were given to the transplant recipients, all of whom were children. Concerning this clonotype: Its antigen is unknown. Base qualities are missing; no much larger clone stands one base away.

The clonotype was recovered from a boy younger than two with Wiskott-Aldrich syndrome, due to receive a stem cell transplant. The sequencing here drew on PBMCs, taken before TCRalphabeta/CD19-depleted stem cell transplant. In this chain, TRBV5-1 is recombined with TRBJ2-2, with the D gene not confidently named. CDR3 region: CASRDPSLSGELFF. The DNA sequence is given as TGCGCCAGCAGAGACCCTTCCTTGTCCGGGGAGCTGTTTTTT.